The 8 T cell receptor beta chains listed next were all sequenced from one sample in a study of CD8 T cells in Susac syndrome. Reverse transcription of roughly 0.5 to 1 ug RNA was carried out with random hexamers. TCRdb ran MiXCR on the immunoSEQ multiplex PCR reads and lists one entry per CDR3 protein. The sample includes 100,000 to 150,000 distinct CDR3 sequences, around 95% seen only once; the top ten take around 0.21%. The specimen sequenced was CD8+ T cells from PBMCs. The receptors were sampled from a human donor with Susac syndrome.

The V and J genes are TRBV29-1 and TRBJ1-2, with D possibly TRBD1 on 6 matching bases. V lost 3 bases and J lost 4, with 9 bases in between. Per germline, CDR1 SQVTM and CDR2 ANQGSEA. The CDR3 covers 12 residues. CDR3 region: CSVDTGTYGYTF. CDR3 DNA: TGCAGCGTTGACACAGGGACCTATGGCTACACCTTC.

This rearrangement joins TRBV27 to TRBJ2-1, with D maybe TRBD2 (6 bases). The J call is in doubt because the DNA end fits TRBJ2-7 better. The CDR3 totals 16 residues. CDR1 MNHEY and CDR2 SMNVEV come from the germline V gene (reference sequence). The CDR3 is CASSPQVRLGIYEQYF. CDR3 sequence (DNA): TGTGCCAGCAGCCCCCAGGTTAGACTAGGGATCTACGAGCAGTACTTC.

Only one count was recorded for this clonotype. J is TRBJ2-1 and V is TRBV15; the match to TRBD2 covers 10 bases. Germline V gene sequence: CDR1 LNHNV, CDR2 YYDKDF (reference sequence). There are 15 residues in the CDR3. Trimming at V came to 4 bases and at J to 15 bases, leaving 15 bases not matched to a gene. The CDR3 reads CATSKTPLAGDRLFF. CDR3 in DNA: TGTGCCACCAGCAAGACCCCCCTAGCGGGAGATAGGCTGTTCTTC.

V and J are TRBV3-1 and TRBJ2-1; D is possibly TRBD2 (5 bases). Germline values: CDR1 LGHDT, CDR2 YNNKEL (reference sequence). The CDR3 is 15 amino acids. Trimming removed 0 bases at V and 2 bases at J, with 8 bases between. CDR3 sequence reads: CASSQDAGAYNEQFF. The CDR3 DNA reads TGTGCCAGCAGCCAAGACGCCGGGGCCTACAATGAGCAGTTCTTC.

This chain joins TRBV4-1 and TRBJ1-4; D possibly corresponds to TRBD1 (5 bases). Germline CDR1 and CDR2: MGHRA and YSYEKL. This CDR3 spans 14 amino acids. V lost 4 bases, J lost 7 bases, and 13 bases lay in between. The CDR3 spells CASSPGRGVEKLFF. CDR3 DNA: TGCGCCAGCAGCCCCGGACGAGGGGTTGAAAAACTGTTTTTT.

The chain links TRBV5-1 to TRBJ1-1; no definite D call. Germline-derived CDR1 and CDR2 are SGHRS and YFSETQ. This CDR3 contains 13 residues. The germline V and J ends were trimmed by 1 base and 2 bases, with 6 bases remaining between them. CDR3 amino acids: CASSLLRNTEAFF. The CDR3 DNA reads TGCGCCAGCAGCTTGTTACGAAACACTGAAGCTTTCTTT.

This clonotype has only one observation. The chain carries TRBV6-5 and TRBJ2-1; TRBD1 matches 9 bases. The V segment lost 4 bases and the J segment 6 bases; nucleotides outside the gene matches: 13. Germline V gene lookup returns CDR1 MNHEY and CDR2 SVGAGI. This CDR3 spans 17 amino acids. In DNA, the CDR3 is TGTGCCAGCAGTTCCGAGGGACAGGGACGCCTGCGCAATGAGCAGTTCTTC. Translated: CASSSEGQGRLRNEQFF.

The genes are TRBV9 and TRBJ1-6; TRBD1 might be the D (5 bases). The germline CDR1 and CDR2 sequences are SGDLS and YYNGEE. V was trimmed by 5 bases and J by 7 bases, leaving 13 bases between them. This CDR3 has 14 residues. The CDR3 protein is CASRPGLGNSPLHF. CDR3 DNA sequence: TGTGCCAGCAGACCAGGGTTGGGGAATTCACCCCTCCACTTT.